A single sample is the source of the 5 T cell receptor beta chains below, sequenced in a study of shared clonotypes between healthy human individuals. Clones were read by immunoSEQ multiplex PCR, and TCRdb kept only the in-frame ones, dropping some. The sample shows about 460,000 clones, approximately 71% of them seen only once. The sequenced material came from PBMCs. These receptors all come from a woman between 40 and 55 years old in good health. Some clones in this sample may be carry-over from other donors' samples.

The gene calls are TRBV4-3 and TRBJ1-1; possibly TRBD1 for D (5 bases). Looked up from germline, CDR1 is LGHNA and CDR2 is YSLEER. V lost 1 base and J 6 bases, leaving 6 bases between the germline ends. CDR3 length: 12 residues. The CDR3 bases are TGCGCCAGCAGCCAAGGGGGGGCTGAAGCTTTCTTT. Protein sequence: CASSQGGAEAFF.

The V and J genes are TRBV9 and TRBJ2-5, with 9 nucleotides matching TRBD2. The germline V gene encodes CDR1 SGDLS and CDR2 YYNGEE. The CDR3 is made up of 16 amino acids. J lost 4 bases, V lost 5 bases, and 12 bases had no gene match. The CDR3 DNA reads TGTGCCAGCAGTCTGGGGGGACTAGCTAGGGGAGAGACCCAGTACTTC. Its protein product is CASSLGGLARGETQYF.

This clone has a single count. V gene TRBV21-1 combines with J gene TRBJ1-6. TRBV21-1 is noted as a pseudogene. This CDR3 contains 14 residues. For the CDR3, the DNA is TGTGCCAGCAGACCCCCAGGGACCAATTCACCCCTCCACTTT. As protein: CASRPPGTNSPLHF.

The chain combines TRBV5-4 with TRBJ2-3, with TRBD2 matching over 7 bases. The J segment lost 1 base and the V segment lost 1 base, leaving 0 bases of the junction unmatched. Germline V gene sequence: CDR1 SGHNT, CDR2 YYREEE (reference sequence). This CDR3 region has 14 residues. The CDR3 here is CASSLTSGTDTQYF. As DNA, the CDR3 is TGTGCCAGCAGCTTGACTAGCGGCACAGATACGCAGTATTTT.

At least ten counts were recorded for this clone. This chain joins TRBV5-1 and TRBJ2-1; D gene ambiguous. The CDR3 length is 14 residues. V was shortened by 4 bases and J by 2 bases, with 10 bases between the two germline ends. Germline lookup yields CDR1 SGHRS and CDR2 YFSETQ. CDR3 nucleotide sequence: TGCGCCAGCAGCGTAGAAGTGACCTACAATGAGCAGTTCTTC. Translating gives CASSVEVTYNEQFF.